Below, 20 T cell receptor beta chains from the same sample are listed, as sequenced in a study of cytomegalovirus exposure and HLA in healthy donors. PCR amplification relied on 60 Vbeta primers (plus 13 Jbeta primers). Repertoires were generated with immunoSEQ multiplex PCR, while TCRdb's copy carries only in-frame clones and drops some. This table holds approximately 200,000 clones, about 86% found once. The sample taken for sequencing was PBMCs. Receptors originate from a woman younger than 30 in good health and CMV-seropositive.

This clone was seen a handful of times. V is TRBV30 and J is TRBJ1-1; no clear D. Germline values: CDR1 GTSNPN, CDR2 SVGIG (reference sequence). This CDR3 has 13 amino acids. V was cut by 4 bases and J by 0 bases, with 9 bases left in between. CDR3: CAWKGGMNTEAFF. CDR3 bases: TGTGCCTGGAAGGGAGGGATGAACACTGAAGCTTTCTTT.

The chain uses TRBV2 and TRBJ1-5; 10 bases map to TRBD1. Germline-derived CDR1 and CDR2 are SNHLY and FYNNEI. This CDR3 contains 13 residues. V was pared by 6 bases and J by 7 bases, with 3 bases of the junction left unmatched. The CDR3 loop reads CASRGQGRQPQHF. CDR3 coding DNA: TGTGCCAGCAGGGGACAGGGGCGGCAGCCCCAGCATTTT.

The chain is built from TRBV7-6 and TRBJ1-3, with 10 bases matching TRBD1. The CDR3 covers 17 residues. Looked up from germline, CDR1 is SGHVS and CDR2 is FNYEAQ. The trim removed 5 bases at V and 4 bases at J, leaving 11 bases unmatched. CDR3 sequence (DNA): TGTGCCAGCAGCCATCCCAGACAGGGGGCCCGAGGAAACACCATATATTTT. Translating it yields CASSHPRQGARGNTIYF.

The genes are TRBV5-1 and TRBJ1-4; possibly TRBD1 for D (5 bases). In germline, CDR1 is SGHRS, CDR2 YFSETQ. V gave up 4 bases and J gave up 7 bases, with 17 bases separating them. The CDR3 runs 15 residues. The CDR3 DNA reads TGCGCCAGCAGCCGGACGGGGGATAGAAGTGAAAAACTGTTTTTT. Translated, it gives CASSRTGDRSEKLFF.

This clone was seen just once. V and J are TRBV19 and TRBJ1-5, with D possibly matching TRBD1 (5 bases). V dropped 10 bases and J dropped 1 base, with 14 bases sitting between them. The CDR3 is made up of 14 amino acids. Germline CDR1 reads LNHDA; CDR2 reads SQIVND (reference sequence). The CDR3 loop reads CAIAREGSNQPQHF. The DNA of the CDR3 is TGTGCCATCGCCAGGGAGGGGAGCAATCAGCCCCAGCATTTT.

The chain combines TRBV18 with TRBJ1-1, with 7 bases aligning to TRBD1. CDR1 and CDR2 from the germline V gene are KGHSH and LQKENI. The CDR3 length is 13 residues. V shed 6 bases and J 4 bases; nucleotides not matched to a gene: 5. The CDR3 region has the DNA TGTGCCAGCTCCGGGACAGAGGGCACTGAAGCTTTCTTT. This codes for CASSGTEGTEAFF.

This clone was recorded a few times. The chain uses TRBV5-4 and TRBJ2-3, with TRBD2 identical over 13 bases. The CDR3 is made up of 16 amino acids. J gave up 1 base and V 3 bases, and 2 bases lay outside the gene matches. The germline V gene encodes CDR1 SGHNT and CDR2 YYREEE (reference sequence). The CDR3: CASSSGLAGGTDTQYF. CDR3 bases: TGTGCCAGCAGCTCCGGACTAGCGGGGGGCACAGATACGCAGTATTTT.

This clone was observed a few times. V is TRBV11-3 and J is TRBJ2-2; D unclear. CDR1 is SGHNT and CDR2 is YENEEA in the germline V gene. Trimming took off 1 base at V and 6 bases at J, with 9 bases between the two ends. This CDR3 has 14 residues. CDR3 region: CASSLVQVAGELFF. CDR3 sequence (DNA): TGTGCCAGCAGCTTAGTTCAGGTCGCCGGGGAGCTGTTTTTT.

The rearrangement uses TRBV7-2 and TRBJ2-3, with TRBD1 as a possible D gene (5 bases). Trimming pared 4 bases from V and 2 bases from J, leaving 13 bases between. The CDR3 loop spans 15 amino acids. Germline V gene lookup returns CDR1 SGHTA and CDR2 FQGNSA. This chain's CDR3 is CASSSWGGHTDTQYF. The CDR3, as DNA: TGTGCCAGCAGCTCATGGGGCGGTCACACAGATACGCAGTATTTT.

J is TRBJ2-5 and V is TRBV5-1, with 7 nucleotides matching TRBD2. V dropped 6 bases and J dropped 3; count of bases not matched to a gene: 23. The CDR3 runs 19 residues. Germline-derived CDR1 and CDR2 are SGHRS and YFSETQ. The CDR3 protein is CASTPGGGLVSSEEETQYF. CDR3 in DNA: TGCGCCAGCACTCCGGGAGGTGGGCTGGTATCCTCAGAAGAAGAGACCCAGTACTTC.

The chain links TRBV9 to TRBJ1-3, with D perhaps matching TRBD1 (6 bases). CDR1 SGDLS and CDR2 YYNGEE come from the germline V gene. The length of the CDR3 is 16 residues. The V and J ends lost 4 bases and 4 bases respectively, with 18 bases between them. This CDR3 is CASSPRQETWGNTIYF. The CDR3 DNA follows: TGTGCCAGCAGCCCACGACAGGAGACCTGGGGAAACACCATATATTTT.

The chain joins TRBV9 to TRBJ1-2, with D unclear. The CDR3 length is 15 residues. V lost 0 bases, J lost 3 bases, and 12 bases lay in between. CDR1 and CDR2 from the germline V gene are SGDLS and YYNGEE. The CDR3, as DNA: TGTGCCAGCAGCGTAGGCCCGGGAACAGACTATGGCTACACCTTC. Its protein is CASSVGPGTDYGYTF.

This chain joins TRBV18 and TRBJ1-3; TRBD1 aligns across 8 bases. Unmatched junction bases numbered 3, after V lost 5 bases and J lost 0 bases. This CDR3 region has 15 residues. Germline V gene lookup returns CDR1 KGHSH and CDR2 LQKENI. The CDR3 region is CASSSGGSSGNTIYF. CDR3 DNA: TGTGCCAGCTCATCAGGGGGCTCCTCTGGAAACACCATATATTTT.

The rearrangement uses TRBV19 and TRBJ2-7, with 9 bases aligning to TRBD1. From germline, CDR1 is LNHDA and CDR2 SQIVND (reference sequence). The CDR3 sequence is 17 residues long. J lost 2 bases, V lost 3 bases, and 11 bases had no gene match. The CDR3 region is CASSIKRNGTGTYEQYV. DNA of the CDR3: TGTGCCAGTAGTATTAAGAGGAACGGGACAGGGACCTACGAGCAGTACGTC.

Written as DNA, the CDR3 is TGTGCCAGTGCAAGGGGGCCATATATCACAGATACGCAGTATTTT. Translation: CASARGPYITDTQYF. The chain links TRBV25-1 to TRBJ2-3; TRBD1 aligns across 7 bases. This CDR3 region has 15 residues. Germline trimming cut 9 bases from V and 2 bases from J; bases unmatched to any gene: 11. CDR1 and CDR2 (germline): MGHDK, SYGVNS.

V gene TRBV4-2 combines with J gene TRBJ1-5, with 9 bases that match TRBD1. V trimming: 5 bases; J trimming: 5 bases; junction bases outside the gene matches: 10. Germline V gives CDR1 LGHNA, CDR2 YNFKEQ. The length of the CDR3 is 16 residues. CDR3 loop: CASSRRLDRGDQPQHF. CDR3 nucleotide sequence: TGTGCCAGCAGCAGACGTTTGGACAGGGGCGATCAGCCCCAGCATTTT.

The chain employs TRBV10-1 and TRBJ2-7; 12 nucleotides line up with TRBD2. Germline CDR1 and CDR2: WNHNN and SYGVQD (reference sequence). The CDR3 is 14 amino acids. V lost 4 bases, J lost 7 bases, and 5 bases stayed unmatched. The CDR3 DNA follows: TGCGCCAGCAGTGCTAGCGGGGGGGCCCCTGAGCAGTACTTC. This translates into CASSASGGAPEQYF.

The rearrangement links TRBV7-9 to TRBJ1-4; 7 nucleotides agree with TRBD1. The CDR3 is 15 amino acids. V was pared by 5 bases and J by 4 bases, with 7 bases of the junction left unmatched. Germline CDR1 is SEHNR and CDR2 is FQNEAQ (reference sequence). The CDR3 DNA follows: TGTGCCAGCAGCCCCTTCGACAGGGATAATGAAAAACTGTTTTTT. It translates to CASSPFDRDNEKLFF.

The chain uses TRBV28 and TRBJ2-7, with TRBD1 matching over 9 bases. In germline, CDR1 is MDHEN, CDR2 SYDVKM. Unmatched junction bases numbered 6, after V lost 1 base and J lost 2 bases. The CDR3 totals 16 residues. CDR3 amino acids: CASSLSPGTGPYEQYF. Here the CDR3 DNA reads TGTGCCAGCAGTTTATCCCCCGGGACAGGGCCCTACGAGCAGTACTTC.

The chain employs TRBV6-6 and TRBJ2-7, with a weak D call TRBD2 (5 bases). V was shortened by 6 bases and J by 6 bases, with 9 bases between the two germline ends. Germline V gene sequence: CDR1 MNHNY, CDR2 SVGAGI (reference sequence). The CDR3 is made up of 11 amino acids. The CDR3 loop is CASSAGVEQYF. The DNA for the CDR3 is TGTGCCAGCAGCGCGGGTGTCGAGCAGTACTTC.